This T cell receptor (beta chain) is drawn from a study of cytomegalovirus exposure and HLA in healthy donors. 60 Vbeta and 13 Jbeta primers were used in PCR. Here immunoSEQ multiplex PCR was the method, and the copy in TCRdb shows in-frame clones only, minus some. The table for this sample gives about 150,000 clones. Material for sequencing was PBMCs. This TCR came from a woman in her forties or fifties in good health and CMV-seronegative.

The CDR3 region has the DNA TGTGCCAGCAGTGAAGGGACACCGAGCAATCAGCCCCAGCATTTT. This sequence encodes CASSEGTPSNQPQHF. V gene TRBV6-1 combines with J gene TRBJ1-5; tentatively, D is TRBD1 (5 bases). The germline V and J ends were trimmed by 1 base and 1 base, with 8 bases remaining between them. CDR3 length: 15 amino acids. Germline CDR1 MNHNS, CDR2 SASEGT.